The rows below give T cell receptor beta chains drawn from one sample of a study of shared clonotypes between healthy human individuals. Assay: immunoSEQ multiplex PCR; the TCRdb copy retains only in-frame clones and omits some. The sample has 1,400,000 or so clones; approximately 98.5% are singletons. The sample comprised naive CD4+ T cells sorted from blood. The receptors come from a man aged 25 to 40 in good health. CDR3s leave out the opening cysteine and the closing phenylalanine or tryptophan.

v_call,j_call,cdr3_aa
TRBV5-1,TRBJ2-7,ASSSPPYEQY
TRBV4-2,TRBJ1-5,ASSPVQGDQPQH
TRBV5-5,TRBJ2-2,ASSLIGGVDTGELF
TRBV7-9,TRBJ2-1,ASSRDGNSYNEQF
TRBV5-1,TRBJ2-3,ASNLAGVADTQY
TRBV5-4,TRBJ2-3,ASSGTRSTDTQY
TRBV5-1,TRBJ2-1,ASSLASWDNEQF
TRBV7-8,TRBJ2-3,ASSFSGRSYTQY
TRBV2,TRBJ1-1,ASSGSTEAF
TRBV9,TRBJ2-7,ASSASGVGEQY
TRBV6-1,TRBJ2-3,ASSGAADTQY
TRBV29-1,TRBJ2-7,SGGLAGDNEQY
TRBV7-2,TRBJ2-7,ASSLGPAAYEQY
TRBV15,TRBJ1-1,ATEELGTMNTEAF
TRBV5-4,TRBJ1-1,ASSYPRGANTEAF
TRBV7-9,TRBJ2-5,ASSPQPRTSGKETQY
TRBV18,TRBJ2-5,ASSPERKETQY
TRBV29-1,TRBJ2-2,SVDGLEGTGELF
TRBV18,TRBJ1-2,ASSPGTGLSQNYGYT
TRBV4-2,TRBJ2-7,ASSHHSGSSYEQY
TRBV19,TRBJ2-7,ASRPRGTYEQY
TRBV18,TRBJ2-7,ASSPTGTGVWEQY
TRBV29-1,TRBJ2-1,SVVRTLYNEQF
TRBV19,TRBJ1-4,ASSIGQKTEKLF